The 19 T cell receptor beta chains below were found in one sample sequenced in a study of shared clonotypes between healthy human individuals. Naive CD8 populations comprised CD45RO-negative cells positively selected for CCR7, excluding terminally differentiated effector memory CD45RA+ cells. The data were produced by immunoSEQ multiplex PCR, yet TCRdb's version contains in-frame clones alone and is incomplete. The sample lists about 750,000 clones, 80% to 95% occurring once. Source material: naive CD8+ T cells sorted from blood. The origin of the receptors is a man younger than 45 in good health.

The chain couples TRBV27 to TRBJ1-1; 10 nucleotides align to TRBD1. Germline CDR1 MNHEY, CDR2 SMNVEV (reference sequence). The CDR3 is made up of 15 amino acids. V shed 8 bases and J 1 base; nucleotides not matched to a gene: 7. Written as DNA, the CDR3 is TGTGCCAGCGGCTGGGACAGGGGTTCGAACACTGAAGCTTTCTTT. This translates into CASGWDRGSNTEAFF.

This chain joins TRBV6-6 and TRBJ2-7; no firm D call. The CDR3 is 12 residues long. CDR1 is MNHNY, CDR2 SVGAGI, per germline (reference sequence). Trimming left V 5 bases short and J 6 bases short, with 11 bases between. CDR3 in amino acids: CASSTVVTEQYF. In DNA form, the CDR3 reads TGTGCCAGCAGTACTGTGGTTACCGAGCAGTACTTC.

The rearrangement links TRBV14 to TRBJ2-1, with unresolved D. Trimming took off 4 bases at V and 6 bases at J, with 7 bases between the two ends. CDR3 size: 12 residues. Per the germline V gene, CDR1 is SGHDN and CDR2 is FVKESK. The CDR3: CASSPTPNEQFF. CDR3 bases: TGTGCCAGCAGCCCCACCCCCAATGAGCAGTTCTTC.

V and J are TRBV4-1 and TRBJ1-4, with 9 bases identical to TRBD1. Germline assignment: CDR1 MGHRA and CDR2 YSYEKL. There are 15 residues in the CDR3. V shed 5 bases and J 3 bases; nucleotides not matched to a gene: 4. Here the CDR3 reads CASSFRQGANEKLFF. CDR3 nucleotide sequence: TGCGCCAGCAGCTTTCGACAGGGGGCTAATGAAAAACTGTTTTTT.

The chain combines TRBV28 with TRBJ2-7; D gene unclear. V lost 10 bases and J 0 bases, leaving 13 bases between the germline ends. This CDR3 region has 13 residues. Germline-derived CDR1 and CDR2 are MDHEN and SYDVKM. This CDR3 reads CATMLAGSYEQYF. In nucleotides, the CDR3 is TGTGCCACCATGCTTGCCGGCTCCTACGAGCAGTACTTC. The full variable domain, in which reference TRBV28 and TRBJ2-7 provide the parts outside the CDR3, is DVKVTQSSRYLVKRTGEKVFLECVQDMDHENMFWYRQDPGLGLRLIYFSYDVKMKEKGDIPEGYSVSREKKERFSLILESASTNQTSMYLCATMLAGSYEQYFGPGTRLTVT.

The V and J genes are TRBV19 and TRBJ2-1; tentatively, D is TRBD2 (5 bases). The germline V and J ends were trimmed by 0 bases and 4 bases, with 10 bases remaining between them. CDR1 and CDR2 (germline): LNHDA, SQIVND (reference sequence). The CDR3 extends over 15 amino acids. DNA of the CDR3: TGTGCCAGTAGTATAGAGGACTCGGCTTACAATGAGCAGTTCTTC. The encoded protein is CASSIEDSAYNEQFF.

The V call is TRBV27, the J call TRBJ2-6; D ambiguous. Germline V lookup: CDR1 MNHEY, CDR2 SMNVEV (reference sequence). V shed 4 bases and J shed 0 bases, with 22 bases lying between them. The CDR3 sequence is 20 residues long. The DNA for the CDR3 is TGTGCCAGCAGTTCCAAGGCCTTGTTCCCGACAAGCTCTGGGGCCAACGTCCTGACTTTC. This encodes CASSSKALFPTSSGANVLTF.

This chain connects TRBV29-1 to TRBJ2-1, with D maybe TRBD1 (6 bases). V dropped 0 bases and J dropped 6 bases, with 9 bases sitting between them. Germline CDR1 reads SQVTM; CDR2 reads ANQGSEA. The CDR3 spans 13 residues. CDR3 sequence: CSVEDGGFNEQFF. As DNA, the CDR3 is TGCAGCGTTGAAGATGGGGGCTTCAATGAGCAGTTCTTC.

The table lists this clone with a count of one. The CDR3 DNA follows: TGCGCCAGCACCCTCGGGACAGCGAGCACAGATACGCAGTATTTT. Protein: CASTLGTASTDTQYF. The V and J genes are TRBV5-1 and TRBJ2-3; 7 nucleotides match TRBD1. The ends lost 6 bases at V and 0 bases at J; junction bases unmatched: 7. Per germline, CDR1 SGHRS and CDR2 YFSETQ. The CDR3 has 15 amino acids.

This chain joins TRBV29-1 and TRBJ2-6, with D unclear. The CDR3 loop spans 15 amino acids. The germline gives CDR1 SQVTM, CDR2 ANQGSEA. V was shortened by 2 bases and J by 0 bases, with 8 bases between the two germline ends. The CDR3 is CSVEFTDSGANVLTF. The CDR3, as DNA: TGCAGCGTTGAATTCACGGACTCTGGGGCCAACGTCCTGACTTTC.

CDR3 sequence (DNA): TGTGCCAGCAGCCTAGGCCGGGACAGTAAAAAACAAGAGACCCAGTACTTC. Its translation is CASSLGRDSKKQETQYF. V is TRBV28 and J is TRBJ2-5, with 7 bases that match TRBD1. The CDR3 is 17 residues long. After removal of 6 bases from V and 2 bases from J, the junction contained 15 bases not matched to a gene. Germline V CDR1 and CDR2: MDHEN, SYDVKM.

The chain uses TRBV7-8 and TRBJ2-2; TRBD1 aligns across 7 bases. In germline, CDR1 is SGHVS, CDR2 FQNEAQ. The ends lost 5 bases at V and 1 base at J; junction bases unmatched: 10. The CDR3 spans 17 residues. The CDR3 loop reads CASSIGTAVLNTGELFF. The DNA of the CDR3 is TGTGCCAGCAGCATAGGGACAGCCGTCCTGAACACCGGGGAGCTGTTTTTT. The variable domain in full, with the rest retrieved from reference TRBV7-8 and TRBJ2-2, is GAGVSQSPRYKVAKRGQDVALRCDPISGHVSLFWYQQALGQGPEFLTYFQNEAQLDKSGLPSDRFFAERPEGSVSTLKIQRTQQEDSAVYLCASSIGTAVLNTGELFFGEGSRLTVL.

J is TRBJ2-1 and V is TRBV5-1; D may correspond to TRBD1 or TRBD2 (6 bases each). The length of the CDR3 is 13 residues. V lost 7 bases and J lost 4, with 12 bases in between. CDR1 SGHRS and CDR2 YFSETQ come from the germline V gene. CDR3 region: CASRGQDYNEQFF. CDR3 nucleotides: TGCGCCAGCCGGGGGCAGGATTACAATGAGCAGTTCTTC.

The chain is built from TRBV18 and TRBJ2-7, with D possibly being TRBD1 (5 bases). The length of the CDR3 is 14 residues. The germline CDR1 and CDR2 sequences are KGHSH and LQKENI. V lost 3 bases, J lost 2 bases, and 11 bases lay in between. The CDR3 loop reads CASSPGQDTYEQYF. CDR3 bases: TGTGCCAGCTCACCGGGGCAGGACACCTACGAGCAGTACTTC.

CDR3 protein: CASMALSREGYTF. DNA for the CDR3: TGTGCCAGCATGGCGCTCAGTAGGGAGGGCTACACCTTC. The chain links TRBV28 to TRBJ1-2; D is undetermined. The germline CDR1 and CDR2 sequences are MDHEN and SYDVKM. The CDR3 length is 13 residues. V was shortened by 7 bases and J by 8 bases, with 17 bases between the two germline ends.

Concerning this clone itself: The sample holds other DNA sequences that translate to the same CDR3. CDR3 sequence reads: CAWSGVYEQYF. DNA for the CDR3: TGTGCCTGGAGTGGGGTATACGAGCAGTACTTC. This rearrangement joins TRBV30 to TRBJ2-7, with D uncertain. CDR1 and CDR2 from the germline V gene are GTSNPN and SVGIG (reference sequence). Trimming took off 1 base at V and 4 bases at J, with 5 bases between the two ends. The CDR3 is 11 amino acids.

The V call is TRBV19, the J call TRBJ2-3; D gene ambiguous. V was cut by 1 base and J by 3 bases, with 11 bases left in between. The CDR3 is 15 amino acids. Germline CDR1 and CDR2: LNHDA and SQIVND (reference sequence). CDR3: CASSIVWPITDTQYF. The CDR3, as DNA: TGTGCCAGTAGTATAGTATGGCCAATTACAGATACGCAGTATTTT.

The rearrangement links TRBV29-1 to TRBJ2-5, with 9 bases aligning to TRBD1. Germline CDR1 SQVTM, CDR2 ANQGSEA. This CDR3 region has 11 residues. J lost 5 bases, V lost 7 bases, and 2 bases had no gene match. CDR3 coding DNA: TGCAGCGATACAGGGGGCGAGACCCAGTACTTC. Translated: CSDTGGETQYF.

The chain has TRBV5-8 and TRBJ2-1; D assignment may be TRBD1 or TRBD2 (7 bases each). V was trimmed by 1 base and J by 4 bases, leaving 12 bases between them. This CDR3 comprises 15 residues. CDR1 is SGHTS, CDR2 YDEGEE, per germline. The CDR3 coding sequence is TGTGCCAGCAGCTTGACAGGGGAGGGTTACAATGAGCAGTTCTTC. Its translation is CASSLTGEGYNEQFF.